The rows below give T cell receptor beta chains drawn from one sample of a study of blood T cell repertoires in COVID-19. Clones were read by immunoSEQ multiplex PCR, and TCRdb kept only the in-frame ones, dropping some. The sample carries 200,000 to 300,000 clones, about 83% recorded once. Sequencing used peripheral blood. These receptors were obtained from a man aged 50 to 59 with acute or convalescent COVID-19. Each CDR3 is given with its conserved first and last residue.

j_gene	v_gene	CDR3aa
TRBJ2-7	TRBV18	CASSPGGDEQYF
TRBJ2-7	TRBV5-1	CASSFHGYEQYF
TRBJ1-1	TRBV6-6	CASSYYVNTEAFF
TRBJ2-7	TRBV7-2	CASSPLPRQASYEQYF
TRBJ1-5	TRBV5-8	CASSLEGLSNQPQHF
TRBJ2-7	TRBV6-5	CASSYSPTGGYEQYF
TRBJ2-5	TRBV9	CASSVGGGALFRETQYF
TRBJ1-1	TRBV27	CASSPTRGKDTEAFF
TRBJ2-6	TRBV2	CASSDYNSGANVLTF
TRBJ1-2	TRBV10-2	CASSVRLSANGYTF
TRBJ1-1	TRBV29-1	CSVASGQADGAFF
TRBJ1-1	TRBV7-9	CASNQQGREGRVTEAFF
TRBJ2-5	TRBV2	CASSGGEGQETQYF
TRBJ2-7	TRBV13	CASSRKGQGGSEQYF
TRBJ1-1	TRBV7-3	CASSRVPGEAFF
TRBJ2-5	TRBV29-1	CSVGTGIGETQYF
TRBJ2-5	TRBV9	CASSVAGGARETQYF
TRBJ2-5	TRBV12-5	CANKETQYF
TRBJ2-5	TRBV20-1	CTGLAGETQYF
TRBJ2-1	TRBV6-5	CASTRRVDEQFF
TRBJ1-5	TRBV18	CASSPKGAGGQPQHF
TRBJ2-7	TRBV28	CASSLITGTREQYF
TRBJ2-3	TRBV27	CASLFLGTGYDTQYF
TRBJ1-1	TRBV6-5	CASSQNLNTEAFF
TRBJ1-5	TRBV6-6	CASSSGTDSNQPQHF
TRBJ2-2	TRBV11-3	CASSLVSYPTGELFF
TRBJ1-2	TRBV6-5	CASSIRTGGYTF
TRBJ1-5	TRBV24-1	CATSDRVNQPQHF
TRBJ2-3	TRBV19	CASTRTSGRASVSTDTQYF
TRBJ2-1	TRBV10-3	CAISESLASGGNEQFF
TRBJ2-7	TRBV7-9	CASSLVQGAYEQYF
TRBJ2-1	TRBV25-1	CASSEYGNRDRTWDEQFF